This TCR beta chain comes out of a study of response to subunit inactivated influenza vaccine. General study results and limits: The authors put forward the suggestion that each seasonal influenza vaccination may bring in only a limited number of new T cells.

The table lists this clonotype with a few counts. What it binds is unknown. One entry per CDR3 protein, called by TCRdb with MiXCR from the RT-PCR reads. The sample carries 400,000 to 650,000 distinct CDR3 sequences, approximately 7.8% recorded once. The V end lost 0 bases, the J end lost 0 bases, and 10 bases lay between the germline ends. The CDR3 has 16 amino acids. The germline gives CDR1 SGHTA, CDR2 FQGTGA. The source of this sequence is a man in his fifties or sixties who received an inactivated influenza vaccine. The chain employs TRBV7-3 and TRBJ2-3, with D unresolved. This specimen consisted of PBMCs from blood, obtained roughly 24 months after vaccination. The chain's CDR3 is CASSLTRTPSTDTQYF. The CDR3 DNA reads TGTGCCAGCAGCTTAACCAGGACCCCGAGCACAGATACGCAGTATTTT. The full variable domain, with the rest looked up from reference TRBV7-3 and TRBJ2-3, is GAGVSQTPSNKVTEKGKYVELRCDPISGHTALYWYRQSLGQGPEFLIYFQGTGAADDSGLPNDRFFAVRPEGSVSTLKIQRTERGDSAVYLCASSLTRTPSTDTQYFGPGTRLTVL.